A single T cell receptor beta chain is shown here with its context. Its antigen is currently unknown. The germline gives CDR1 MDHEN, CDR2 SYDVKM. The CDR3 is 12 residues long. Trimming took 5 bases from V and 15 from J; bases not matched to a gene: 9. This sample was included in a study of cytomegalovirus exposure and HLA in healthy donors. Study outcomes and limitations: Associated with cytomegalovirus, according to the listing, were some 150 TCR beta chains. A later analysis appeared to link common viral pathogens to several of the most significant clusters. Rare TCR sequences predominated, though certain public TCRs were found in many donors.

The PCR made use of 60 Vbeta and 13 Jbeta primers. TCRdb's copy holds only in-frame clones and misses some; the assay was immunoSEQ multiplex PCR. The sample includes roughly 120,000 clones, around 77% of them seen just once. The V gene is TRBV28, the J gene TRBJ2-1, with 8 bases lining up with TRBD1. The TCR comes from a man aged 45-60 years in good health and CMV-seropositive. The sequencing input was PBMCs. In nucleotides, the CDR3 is TGTGCCAGCAGTGGGACAGGAACTGTCGGGTTCTTC. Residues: CASSGTGTVGFF.